This T cell receptor (beta chain) appears in the sequencing data of a study of T cell repertoires in cytomegalovirus infection (dated by TCRdb to about 2019). With respect to the entire study: Alongside well-studied HLA-B-restricted epitopes, the peptide stimulations were aimed at recently identified HLA-C-restricted CMV epitopes, whose presentation resists viral immunomodulation. Donor HLA type was relevant to the analysis, because carriage of CMV infection together with the matching HLA type was indicated by public TCR beta signatures.

The sequencer listed for this sample is Illumina HiSeq 1500. Using fastp trimming at Q25 and MiXCR clonotype assembly, TCRdb reanalyzed the public sequencing data and kept in-frame beta chains. Rows matching on CDR3 protein sequence are summarized as one entry with the most common DNA and genes. The sample profile shows hundreds of thousands of distinct CDR3 sequences; 25% to 30% of them were found once. Of the sample, around 19% is held by the ten largest clones. The table lists this clonotype with a few counts. Its antigen remains unidentified. Base quality data are lacking; no much larger clone is found one base away. The CDR3 covers 16 residues, taking in both the cysteine and the phenylalanine. Here the CDR3 DNA is all that survives: 48 bases in frame from base 1. V and J lose 2 bases and 2 bases, and a span of 12 bases separates them. Via the germline V gene, CDR1 is MNHEY and CDR2 SVGEGT. What the treatment or condition label conveys for this sample: in vitro stimulation with specific CMV peptide epitopes to enrich CMV-specific T cells.

The paper's findings and limits, for the study overall: In the ex vivo response, HLA-C-restricted CMV-specific TCR beta clonotypes were dominant, and in two of eight donors the single most frequent clonotype came from this HLA-C-restricted group. In both this cohort and an independent roughly 400-donor cohort, the cumulative frequency of public TCR beta family members distinguished carriers of CMV infection plus the relevant HLA type.

The rearranged segments are TRBV6-2 or TRBV6-3 and TRBJ2-2; no D segment can be confidently identified. The clonotype originates from a human donor in good health (CMV status not recorded). Some clones in this sample may be carry-over from other donors' samples. The input for sequencing was cultured PBMCs, taken from culture after CMV antigen stimulation. The CDR3 region has the sequence CASSYGRTFNTGELFF. The DNA reads TGTGCCAGCAGTTACGGGCGGACCTTTAACACCGGGGAGCTGTTTTTT.